This T cell receptor (beta chain) was documented in a study of blood T cell dynamics during melanoma immunotherapy (dated by TCRdb to between 2020 and 2021). In terms of the full investigation: All patients had metastatic melanoma and were given first-line pembrolizumab or nivolumab plus ipilimumab as standard of care in the United Kingdom. To find early correlates of response, peripheral T cell receptor repertoires were profiled in metastatic melanoma patients before and after one cycle of checkpoint inhibitor therapy. Consecutive patients formed a training cohort, and a further independent group of patients from the same centre was pooled into an external validation set.

A remark on this clone: The antigen it binds to is not known. It has no much larger one-base neighbor in the sample; base qualities were not kept.

Every bulk PBMC sample had a fixed 350 ng of DNA loaded. TCR beta CDR3 sequences were amplified from genomic DNA using the immunoSEQ TCRb Assay kit according to manufacturer instructions. The KAPA Library Quantification Kit for Illumina platforms was used to quantify the pooled libraries by qPCR. Pooled libraries were clustered at about 0.6-1.2 pM and sequenced on an Illumina NextSeq 500. The published analysis was carried out like this. TCR data were analyzed with immunoSEQ ANALYZER and the R LymphoSeq package. A rearrangement efficiency score was calculated as productive divided by the sum of productive and non-productive CDR3 sequences. Within each patient, timepoints were compared pairwise for clonality, measured with the Gini coefficient, and for diversity, measured with the Renyi index at alpha=1. In LymphoSeq, clonal relatedness was computed using an edit distance of 3, and repertoire similarity was computed using the Bhattacharyya coefficient. To classify response, a linear discriminant analysis based on week-3 changes in clonality and diversity was built with the R MASS and caret packages. TCRdb's version of the immuneACCESS table is confined to in-frame rearrangements and falls short of the full clone set. An unresolved V gene accounts for under half of the shortfall where checked; the remainder is of unknown origin. For V, J and clone size, that table is used; D and trimming come from the DNA. The sample table lists thousands of clones, 65% to 90% of them with a count of one. The ten top clones hold roughly 1% of the sample.

In the paper's terms, the time point label means: week 3, after first cycle of checkpoint inhibitor. Blood was sampled before treatment (T0) and at week 3 (W3), after the first cycle of checkpoint blockade. Except for a couple of patients with rapid clinical progression, response was assessed 12 weeks after the first infusion by RECIST 1.1; disease control meant complete response, partial response or stable disease. Patients were excluded for prior systemic cancer treatment, concomitant immunosuppressant therapy or synchronous other active malignancies. Both bulk PBMC and plasma cell-free DNA were sequenced for TCR beta so that circulating cells and T cell turnover could be tracked. PBMC were isolated from blood with Lymphoprep and SepMate tubes, followed by red cell lysis. QIAamp DNA Blood Mini kits were used to extract DNA from PBMC and from sorted T cell subsets. The full study reports these points: Unlike progressors, patients who went on to achieve disease control showed a bifurcated reorganization of the PBMC repertoire at W3, with either increased clonality or increased diversity. Whether the T cell clones driving repertoire changes were melanoma-specific or reflected general immune activation could not be determined in the study. The relatively small sample size was acknowledged as a potential limitation on generalization of the results.

The germline V gene gives CDR1 as SGHVS and CDR2 as FNYEAQ. The CDR3 measures 17 amino acids from cysteine to phenylalanine. Only the CDR3 DNA is retained, 51 bases long and in frame from the first base. Clipping removes 0 bases from V and 7 bases from J, with 8 as the unmatched junction base count. This TCR was recovered from a human donor with melanoma. The rearrangement joined TRBV7-6 to TRBJ2-1, and 11 bases in between align with TRBD1. The specimen was blood, collected from a patient treated with checkpoint blockade. CDR3 region: CASSLAYGTGGVNEQFF. At the DNA level, the sequence is TGTGCCAGCAGCTTAGCGTACGGGACAGGGGGTGTGAATGAGCAGTTCTTC.